The 23 T cell receptor beta chains below come from one sample, sequenced in a study of cytomegalovirus exposure and HLA in healthy donors. PCR used 60 Vbeta primers and 13 Jbeta primers. Using immunoSEQ multiplex PCR, the repertoire was profiled, and TCRdb retains in-frame clones only, with some absent. This table holds about 110,000 clones, roughly 70% found once. The sequenced sample consisted of PBMCs. The receptor source for this set is a middle-aged man in good health and CMV-seronegative.

The chain recombines TRBV4-1 with TRBJ1-4; D perhaps matches TRBD1 (6 bases). This CDR3 is built from 17 residues. Deletions cut 1 base from V and 3 bases from J, with 15 bases between. Germline V gene data show CDR1 as MGHRA and CDR2 as YSYEKL. This chain's CDR3 is CASSQARQGRANEKLFF. CDR3 coding DNA: TGCGCCAGCAGCCAAGCCCGGCAGGGGCGAGCTAATGAAAAACTGTTTTTT.

The chain has TRBV11-2 and TRBJ1-1, with D possibly matching TRBD1 (6 bases). The CDR3 has 15 residues. The germline gives CDR1 SGHAT, CDR2 FQNNGV. Trimming took off 5 bases at V and 1 base at J, with 14 bases between the two ends. The CDR3 coding sequence is TGTGCCAGCAGCCTTCTCAGGGGCGGGAACACTGAAGCTTTCTTT. Protein sequence: CASSLLRGGNTEAFF.

This clone was seen only once. V and J are TRBV6-6 and TRBJ1-2; D remains ambiguous. V lost 7 bases and J lost 9, with 15 bases in between. Germline loops: CDR1 MNHNY, CDR2 SVGAGI (reference sequence). The CDR3 is 12 amino acids. The CDR3 DNA is TGTGCCAGCACCCGGGAGGGCATGAGCTACACCTTC. Protein: CASTREGMSYTF.

The V gene is TRBV27, the J gene TRBJ1-5, with TRBD1 as a possible D gene (5 bases). V was pared by 5 bases and J by 2 bases, with 10 bases between. CDR1 and CDR2 from the germline V gene are MNHEY and SMNVEV (reference sequence). This CDR3 has 14 residues. In nucleotides, the CDR3 is TGTGCCAGCAGTCCTTTAGGGGGCAATCAGCCCCAGCATTTT. Amino acids: CASSPLGGNQPQHF.

This clone has only a few counts. V gene TRBV6-1 combines with J gene TRBJ1-5, with D possibly matching TRBD1 (5 bases). V lost 0 bases and J lost 6, with 6 bases in between. In germline, CDR1 is MNHNS, CDR2 SASEGT. There are 13 residues in the CDR3. CDR3 in DNA: TGTGCCAGCAGTGAAGCGGGGGGTCAGCCCCAGCATTTT. Translating gives CASSEAGGQPQHF.

The chain couples TRBV4-1 to TRBJ2-7, with D unclear. The V gene lost 4 bases and the J gene lost 1 base, with 8 bases spanning the gap. CDR3 length: 13 residues. Germline CDR1 reads MGHRA; CDR2 reads YSYEKL. The CDR3 DNA reads TGCGCCAGCAGCCGCTCCGGGTCCTACGAGCAGTACTTC. Translated: CASSRSGSYEQYF.

The rearrangement links TRBV7-8 to TRBJ2-7, with 8 bases matching TRBD2. Germline CDR1 is SGHVS and CDR2 is FQNEAQ. The CDR3 has 16 amino acids. V shed 3 bases and J 2 bases; nucleotides not matched to a gene: 9. CDR3 nucleotides: TGTGCCAGCAGCTTTGGGTCGAGACTAGCGACCTACGAGCAGTACTTC. Its translation: CASSFGSRLATYEQYF.

This clone came up a few times. The genes are TRBV6-5 and TRBJ2-5; D is possibly TRBD1 (6 bases). The CDR3 contains 14 residues. Per germline, CDR1 MNHEY and CDR2 SVGAGI. V shed 6 bases and J shed 2 bases, with 13 bases lying between them. CDR3 DNA sequence: TGTGCCAGCAGCGCAGGGGTGAGACAAGAGACCCAGTACTTC. It encodes CASSAGVRQETQYF.

V and J are TRBV7-2 and TRBJ1-5, with TRBD1 matching over 7 bases. The CDR3 has 15 residues. The V gene end was trimmed by 5 bases and the J gene end by 4 bases; junction bases not matched to a gene: 8. Germline V gene sequence: CDR1 SGHTA, CDR2 FQGNSA. The CDR3: CASSAPGQRNQPQHF. In DNA form, the CDR3 reads TGTGCCAGCAGCGCCCCGGGACAGCGAAATCAGCCCCAGCATTTT.

The J gene is TRBJ2-1, the V gene TRBV19; 12 positions agree with TRBD2. CDR1 and CDR2 from the germline V gene are LNHDA and SQIVND (reference sequence). The CDR3 runs 18 residues. Trimming took 10 bases from V and 3 from J; bases not matched to a gene: 16. CDR3 DNA: TGTGCCATTGGGACGGAGACTAGCGGGGGATTCCACTACAATGAGCAGTTCTTC. Protein sequence: CAIGTETSGGFHYNEQFF.

The chain recombines TRBV19 with TRBJ2-2, with 7 bases aligning to TRBD1. CDR3 size: 16 residues. With 0 bases clipped from V and 3 bases from J, the junction kept 4 bases outside the gene matches. Germline values: CDR1 LNHDA, CDR2 SQIVND (reference sequence). CDR3 DNA sequence: TGTGCCAGTAGTATAGAAGGGGGCAAGTACACCGGGGAGCTGTTTTTT. Protein sequence: CASSIEGGKYTGELFF. The full variable domain, its missing parts supplied by reference TRBV19 and TRBJ2-2, is DGGITQSPKYLFRKEGQNVTLSCEQNLNHDAMYWYRQDPGQGLRLIYYSQIVNDFQKGDIAEGYSVSREKKESFPLTVTSAQKNPTAFYLCASSIEGGKYTGELFFGEGSRLTVL.

A few counts support this clone. This chain connects TRBV29-1 to TRBJ2-5, with D perhaps matching TRBD1 (6 bases). V was trimmed by 6 bases and J by 4 bases, leaving 9 bases between them. CDR3 size: 11 residues. Per the germline V gene, CDR1 is SQVTM and CDR2 is ANQGSEA. The CDR3 sequence is CSVDSGETQYF. For the CDR3, the DNA is TGCAGCGTGGACAGTGGAGAGACCCAGTACTTC.

The CDR3 bases are TGTGCCAGCAGCGTAAGCGGTCTAGCGGGGATCTACGAGCAGTACTTC. Amino acid sequence: CASSVSGLAGIYEQYF. The rearrangement links TRBV9 to TRBJ2-7; 9 bases line up with TRBD2. Germline assignment: CDR1 SGDLS and CDR2 YYNGEE. This CDR3 region has 16 residues. V lost 1 base and J lost 3; bases outside the gene matches: 8.

This clone was detected only once. The chain employs TRBV25-1 and TRBJ1-2; 12 bases match TRBD1. Trimming cost V 7 bases and J 6 bases; bases outside gene matches: 12. Germline V CDR1 and CDR2: MGHDK, SYGVNS. The CDR3 has 16 residues. The CDR3 region is CASNQNFRDRGHGYTF. For the CDR3, the DNA is TGTGCCAGCAACCAAAATTTCCGGGACAGGGGGCATGGCTACACCTTC.

This clone was detected a few times. This chain links TRBV4-3 with TRBJ2-3; D gene ambiguous. Germline values: CDR1 LGHNA, CDR2 YSLEER. This CDR3 comprises 14 residues. Trimming took 0 bases from V and 2 from J, leaving 6 bases between them. This chain's CDR3 is CASSQEDTTDTQYF. The CDR3 nucleotides are TGCGCCAGCAGCCAAGAAGACACCACAGATACGCAGTATTTT.

This clone was observed once. The chain is built from TRBV19 and TRBJ1-1; D perhaps matches TRBD1 (6 bases). V lost 4 bases and J lost 4, with 10 bases in between. The CDR3 consists of 13 residues. Germline assignment: CDR1 LNHDA and CDR2 SQIVND (reference sequence). CDR3 nucleotide sequence: TGTGCCAGTAGTACCCACAGGGCCACTGAAGCTTTCTTT. This gives the protein CASSTHRATEAFF.

This sequence joins TRBV7-3 and TRBJ1-2; no clear D. Germline lookup yields CDR1 SGHTA and CDR2 FQGTGA. CDR3 size: 14 residues. V was pared by 1 base and J by 6 bases, with 12 bases between. CDR3 sequence: CASSLSGTTDGYTF. CDR3 DNA: TGTGCCAGCAGCTTAAGTGGCACTACCGATGGCTACACCTTC.

DNA of the CDR3: TGTGCCAGCAGCTCCGGGACTAGCGTCAATGAGCAGTTCTTC. Amino acid sequence: CASSSGTSVNEQFF. The chain recombines TRBV11-2 with TRBJ2-1; 10 bases map to TRBD2. J lost 6 bases, V lost 4 bases, and 3 bases had no gene match. CDR3 length equals 14 residues. Germline V CDR1 and CDR2: SGHAT, FQNNGV.

This sequence joins TRBV4-1 and TRBJ2-7; possibly TRBD2 for D (6 bases). The CDR3 length is 16 residues. Germline V gives CDR1 MGHRA, CDR2 YSYEKL. Trimming pared 0 bases from V and 2 bases from J, leaving 14 bases between. This CDR3 is CASSQDAGLRAYEQYF. Here the CDR3 DNA reads TGCGCCAGCAGCCAAGATGCGGGACTGAGGGCCTACGAGCAGTACTTC.

The V call is TRBV30, the J call TRBJ1-6; TRBD1 matches at 10 bases. Trimming took 6 bases from V and 7 from J; bases not matched to a gene: 3. CDR1 is GTSNPN and CDR2 is SVGIG in the germline V gene (reference sequence). CDR3 size: 13 residues. The CDR3 sequence: CACDRGQNSPLHF. The CDR3 coding sequence is TGTGCCTGTGACAGGGGGCAAAATTCACCCCTCCACTTT. Complete variable domain (other parts from reference TRBV30 and TRBJ1-6): SQTIHQWPATLVQPVGSPLSLECTVEGTSNPNLYWYRQAAGRGLQLLFYSVGIGQISSEVPQNLSASRPQDRQFILSSKKLLLSDSGFYLCACDRGQNSPLHFGNGTRLTVT.

The chain couples TRBV4-2 to TRBJ2-6, with 8 bases aligning to TRBD1. The CDR3 contains 17 residues. Per germline, CDR1 LGHNA and CDR2 YNFKEQ. V gave up 3 bases and J gave up 3 bases; unmatched junction bases: 7. The DNA of the CDR3 is TGTGCCAGCAGCCAGGCCGGACAGGGTAATGGGGCCAACGTCCTGACTTTC. Amino acids: CASSQAGQGNGANVLTF.

The V call is TRBV5-1, the J call TRBJ2-5, with 9 bases lining up with TRBD1. In germline, CDR1 is SGHRS, CDR2 YFSETQ. V lost 0 bases and J lost 5; bases outside the gene matches: 8. This CDR3 is 16 amino acids long. CDR3 sequence: CASSLGDRVLGETQYF. The CDR3 DNA follows: TGCGCCAGCAGCTTGGGGGACAGGGTCTTGGGGGAGACCCAGTACTTC.

V gene TRBV7-9 combines with J gene TRBJ2-5; 10 nucleotides match TRBD1. CDR3 length: 15 residues. CDR1 is SEHNR and CDR2 is FQNEAQ in the germline V gene (reference sequence). V trimming: 3 bases; J trimming: 4 bases; junction bases outside the gene matches: 5. CDR3 region: CASSFRTGGAETQYF. The DNA of the CDR3 is TGTGCCAGCAGCTTTCGGACAGGGGGGGCAGAGACCCAGTACTTC.